This T cell receptor (delta chain) was sequenced for a study of gamma-delta T cells after stem cell transplantation. The CDR3 sequence is 19 residues long. The V gene's germline CDR1 is TSWWSYY and CDR2 QGS. TCRdb re-identified clones in the RT-PCR reads via CATT. The data contain about 14,000 delta-chain clones, just under 9.5% of them singletons. A few counts support this clone. The protein TCRdb gives is from a much larger clone and does not agree with this DNA's translation at residues 5 and 17, likely a read error; the protein shown here comes from the DNA. This sequence was found in a human donor. It is not recorded whose cells these are; they may come from a transplant donor. The chain uses TRDV1 and TRDJ1; D could derive from TRDD2 or TRDD3 (6 bases each). The sequenced material came from gamma-delta T cells. The CDR3 region is CALGGSVLPGGPYTDKPIF. CDR3 in DNA: TGTGCTCTTGGGGGATCCGTCCTTCCCGGGGGACCGTACACCGATAAACCCATCTTT.